This record looks at one T cell receptor (beta chain) sequence and its context. Its antigen is currently unknown. At one end the junction does not follow the germline gene, possibly because of a read error. The sample comes from a study of cytomegalovirus exposure and HLA in healthy donors. This CDR3 has 14 residues. Germline loops: CDR1 KGHSH, CDR2 LQKENI. The donors comprised healthy bone marrow donors. Study conclusions and caveats: Later on, analysis showed that most CMV-associated TCR beta chains appeared to be HLA-restricted. A missense DCLRE1C variant was associated with V- and J-gene trimming of TCR beta chains in a later analysis, and an independent cohort replicated the association.

Primers: 60 Vbeta forward and 13 Jbeta reverse. Repertoires were generated with immunoSEQ multiplex PCR, while TCRdb's copy carries only in-frame clones and drops some. The sample includes 130,000 to 150,000 clones, approximately 79% of them seen just once. This sequence joins TRBV18 and TRBJ2-4, with D possibly matching TRBD1 (6 bases). The sequence came from a woman between 25 and 40 years old in good health and CMV-seronegative. The sample taken for sequencing was PBMCs. The CDR3 DNA sequence: TGTGCCAGCTCACCACCGGGGCTTGGGGACATTCGGTACTTC. This translates into CASSPPGLGDIRYF.